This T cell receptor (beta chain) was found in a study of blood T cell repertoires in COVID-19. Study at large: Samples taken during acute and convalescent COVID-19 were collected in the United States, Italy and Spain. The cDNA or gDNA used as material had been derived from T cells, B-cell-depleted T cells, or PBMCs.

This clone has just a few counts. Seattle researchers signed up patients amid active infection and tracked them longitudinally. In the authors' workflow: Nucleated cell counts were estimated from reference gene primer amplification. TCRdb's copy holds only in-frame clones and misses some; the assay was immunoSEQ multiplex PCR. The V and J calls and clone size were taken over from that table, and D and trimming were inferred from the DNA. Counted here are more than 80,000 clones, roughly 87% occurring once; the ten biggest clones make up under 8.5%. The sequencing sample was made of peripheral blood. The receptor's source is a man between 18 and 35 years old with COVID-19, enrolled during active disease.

CDR3 protein: CAWRRLDYGYTF. The CDR3 coding sequence is TGTGCCTGGAGGCGGCTGGACTATGGCTACACCTTC. This chain uses TRBV30 with TRBJ1-2; D unclear. Germline V gene lookup returns CDR1 GTSNPN and CDR2 SVGIG (reference sequence). Trimming took 3 bases from V and 3 from J, leaving 8 bases between them. The CDR3 extends over 12 amino acids. The whole variable domain, filled in from reference TRBV30 and TRBJ1-2, reads SQTIHQWPATLVQPVGSPLSLECTVEGTSNPNLYWYRQAAGRGLQLLFYSVGIGQISSEVPQNLSASRPQDRQFILSSKKLLLSDSGFYLCAWRRLDYGYTFGSGTRLTVV.